This is a list of T cell receptor beta chains from one sample in a study of regulatory T cells in long-lasting Graves disease. TCRdb re-called the multiplex PCR reads with MiXCR, one entry per CDR3 protein. Found here are around 300,000 distinct CDR3 sequences, 22% of them singletons; the top ten hold approximately 60%. The material sequenced was peripheral blood mononuclear cells (PBMCs), taken when the disease was refractory, from a patient treated with antithyroid drugs. Receptors were obtained from a female donor with Graves disease. Each CDR3 is given with its conserved first and last residue. D genes are given only for firm matches. Rows give clone size only sometimes, using once, few, many, or a class for an expanded clone.

d_gene: TRBD2
abundance: -
v_gene: TRBV9
j_gene: TRBJ2-7
CDR3aa: CASSVEAGNSYEQYF
CDR3nt: TGTGCCAGCAGCGTAGAAGCGGGAAATTCCTACGAGCAGTACTTC

d_gene: TRBD2
abundance: -
v_gene: TRBV20-1
j_gene: TRBJ2-1
CDR3aa: CSVTPSGALIYNEQFF
CDR3nt: TGCAGTGTTACCCCTAGCGGGGCCCTAATATACAATGAGCAGTTCTTC

d_gene: TRBD1
abundance: -
v_gene: TRBV27
j_gene: TRBJ1-2
CDR3aa: CASGRQGSGYTF
CDR3nt: TGTGCCAGCGGAAGACAGGGAAGTGGCTACACCTTC

d_gene: -
abundance: few
v_gene: TRBV7-3
j_gene: TRBJ2-5
CDR3aa: CASSPLTGETQYF
CDR3nt: TGTGCCAGCAGCCCCTTAACGGGGGAGACCCAGTACTTC

d_gene: -
abundance: many
v_gene: TRBV3-1
j_gene: TRBJ2-2
CDR3aa: CASSSSTGGELFF
CDR3nt: TGTGCCAGCAGCTCTTCCACCGGGGGGGAGCTGTTTTTT

d_gene: -
abundance: few
v_gene: TRBV28
j_gene: TRBJ2-1
CDR3aa: CASSLSVLRSYNEQFF
CDR3nt: TGTGCCAGCAGTTTATCAGTGCTACGTTCCTACAATGAGCAGTTCTTC

d_gene: TRBD2
abundance: -
v_gene: TRBV20-1
j_gene: TRBJ2-4
CDR3aa: CSSGTSGRAAKNIQYF
CDR3nt: TGCAGTTCCGGGACTAGCGGGAGGGCTGCCAAAAACATTCAGTACTTC

d_gene: TRBD1
abundance: -
v_gene: TRBV20-1
j_gene: TRBJ2-1
CDR3aa: CSARGQNEQFF
CDR3nt: TGCAGTGCTAGGGGACAGAATGAGCAGTTCTTC

d_gene: -
abundance: many
v_gene: TRBV2
j_gene: TRBJ1-1
CDR3aa: CASSVRVSEAFF
CDR3nt: TGTGCCAGCAGTGTAAGGGTCTCTGAAGCTTTCTTT

d_gene: -
abundance: many
v_gene: TRBV30
j_gene: TRBJ1-2
CDR3aa: CAFSQGFGYTF
CDR3nt: TGTGCCTTCTCACAGGGATTTGGCTACACCTTC

d_gene: -
abundance: -
v_gene: TRBV20-1
j_gene: TRBJ1-2
CDR3aa: CSARVAGYGHTF
CDR3nt: TGCAGTGCTAGAGTCGCGGGCTATGGCCACACCTTC

d_gene: TRBD2
abundance: few
v_gene: TRBV18
j_gene: TRBJ2-1
CDR3aa: CASSPPGTSGFNEQFF
CDR3nt: TGTGCCAGCTCACCACCCGGGACTAGCGGGTTCAATGAGCAGTTCTTC

d_gene: TRBD2
abundance: few
v_gene: TRBV7-2
j_gene: TRBJ2-7
CDR3aa: CASSFPGRGGGNEQYF
CDR3nt: TGTGCCAGCAGCTTCCCGGGCCGGGGGGGCGGAAACGAGCAGTACTTC

d_gene: TRBD2
abundance: -
v_gene: TRBV29-1
j_gene: TRBJ2-7
CDR3aa: CSANTLAGGSEQYF
CDR3nt: TGCAGCGCTAATACACTAGCGGGAGGATCCGAGCAGTACTTC

d_gene: -
abundance: few
v_gene: TRBV6-1
j_gene: TRBJ1-4
CDR3aa: CASSEPSRSNERLFF
CDR3nt: TGTGCCAGCAGTGAACCCTCCAGGAGTAATGAAAGACTGTTTTTT

d_gene: -
abundance: many
v_gene: TRBV11-2
j_gene: TRBJ2-2
CDR3aa: CASSPKDRRAATGELFF
CDR3nt: TGTGCCAGCAGCCCCAAGGATCGGCGAGCGGCCACCGGGGAGCTGTTTTTT

d_gene: TRBD1
abundance: -
v_gene: TRBV7-2
j_gene: TRBJ2-7
CDR3aa: CASSTHRGPSEQYF
CDR3nt: TGTGCCAGCAGCACCCACAGGGGGCCCTCCGAGCAGTACTTC

d_gene: -
abundance: few
v_gene: TRBV5-1
j_gene: TRBJ2-5
CDR3aa: CASSLEEVGKTQYF
CDR3nt: TGCGCCAGCAGCTTGGAGGAGGTTGGGAAGACCCAGTACTTC

d_gene: -
abundance: -
v_gene: TRBV18
j_gene: TRBJ2-7
CDR3aa: CASSPGIFGTSTYEQYF
CDR3nt: TGTGCCAGCTCACCAGGCATATTTGGGACTTCAACCTACGAGCAGTACTTC

d_gene: -
abundance: many
v_gene: TRBV7-8
j_gene: TRBJ1-1
CDR3aa: CASSTNRESAEAFF
CDR3nt: TGTGCCAGCAGCACAAACAGGGAGTCCGCTGAAGCTTTCTTT

d_gene: TRBD2
abundance: few
v_gene: TRBV24-1
j_gene: TRBJ2-5
CDR3aa: CATSDSGRALLETQYF
CDR3nt: TGTGCCACCAGTGACAGCGGGAGGGCCTTGTTAGAGACCCAGTACTTC

d_gene: -
abundance: many
v_gene: TRBV24-1
j_gene: TRBJ1-1
CDR3aa: CATSDSMRGAEAFF
CDR3nt: TGTGCCACCAGTGATTCAATGCGGGGGGCTGAAGCTTTCTTT